This T cell receptor (beta chain) was profiled in a study of identical twins. The V end was cut by 5 bases, the J end by 0 bases, with 16 bases between. Germline V gene data show CDR1 as SGHRS and CDR2 as YFSETQ. The CDR3 extends over 16 amino acids. A remark on this clonotype: What it binds is unknown.

One entry per CDR3 protein results from TCRdb running MiXCR on the 5' RACE reads. The sample has around 1.7 million distinct CDR3 sequences; less than 40% are singletons. Study results and limitations: Its conclusions, products of cross-sectional statistical analysis, did not come from following the same donors. Excess sharing by twins proved weaker in beta out-of-frame sequences. While abundant cord blood beta clonotypes carried fewer insertions, memory repertoires showed no such pattern.

This receptor was taken from a newborn girl in good health. The sequenced sample consisted of cord blood. The chain carries TRBV5-1 and TRBJ2-3, with D unresolved. The CDR3 coding sequence is TGCGCCAGCAGACCCCTCTCGGCCACTAGCACAGATACGCAGTATTTT. Amino acids: CASRPLSATSTDTQYF. Full variable domain (missing parts from reference TRBV5-1 and TRBJ2-3): KAGVTQTPRYLIKTRGQQVTLSCSPISGHRSVSWYQQTPGQGLQFLFEYFSETQRNKGNFPGRFSGRQFSNSRSEMNVSTLELGDSALYLCASRPLSATSTDTQYFGPGTRLTVL.